This TCR beta chain was profiled in a study of blood T cell repertoires in COVID-19. About the study: Some COVID-19 samples were acute and others convalescent; all came from the United States, Italy and Spain. T cells, B-cell-depleted T cells, or PBMCs supplied cDNA or gDNA.

This CDR3 comprises 14 residues. Trimming left V 3 bases short and J 4 bases short, with 13 bases between. Germline CDR1 reads SGHKS; CDR2 reads YYEKEE (reference sequence). Here immunoSEQ multiplex PCR was the method, and the copy in TCRdb shows in-frame clones only, minus some. The table records about 310,000 clones, around nine tenths of them present only once. The chain recombines TRBV5-5 with TRBJ2-5, with a possible D match to TRBD2 (6 bases). This clonotype originated in a man over 45 with active or convalescent COVID-19. The source material was peripheral blood. The CDR3 nucleotides read TGTGCCAGCAGCTCAATTAAAGCGGGAGAGACCCAGTACTTC. This codes for CASSSIKAGETQYF. Full variable domain (remainder filled in from reference TRBV5-5 and TRBJ2-5): DAGVTQSPTHLIKTRGQQVTLRCSPISGHKSVSWYQQVLGQGPQFIFQYYEKEERGRGNFPDRFSARQFPNYSSELNVNALLLGDSALYLCASSSIKAGETQYFGPGTRLLVL.